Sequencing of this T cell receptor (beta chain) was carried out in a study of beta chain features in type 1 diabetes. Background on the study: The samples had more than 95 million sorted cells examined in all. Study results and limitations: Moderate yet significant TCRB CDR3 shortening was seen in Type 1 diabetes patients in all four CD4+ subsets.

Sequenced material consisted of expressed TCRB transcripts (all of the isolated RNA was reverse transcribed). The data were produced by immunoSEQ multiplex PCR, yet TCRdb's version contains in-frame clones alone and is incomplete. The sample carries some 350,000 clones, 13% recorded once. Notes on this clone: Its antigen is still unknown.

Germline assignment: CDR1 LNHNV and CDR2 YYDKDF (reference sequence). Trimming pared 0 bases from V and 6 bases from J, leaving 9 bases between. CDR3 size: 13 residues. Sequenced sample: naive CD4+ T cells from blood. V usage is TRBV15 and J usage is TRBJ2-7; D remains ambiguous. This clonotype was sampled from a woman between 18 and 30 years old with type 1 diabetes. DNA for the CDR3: TGTGCCACCAGCAGAGATTACGCCGGCGAGCAGTACTTC. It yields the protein CATSRDYAGEQYF.